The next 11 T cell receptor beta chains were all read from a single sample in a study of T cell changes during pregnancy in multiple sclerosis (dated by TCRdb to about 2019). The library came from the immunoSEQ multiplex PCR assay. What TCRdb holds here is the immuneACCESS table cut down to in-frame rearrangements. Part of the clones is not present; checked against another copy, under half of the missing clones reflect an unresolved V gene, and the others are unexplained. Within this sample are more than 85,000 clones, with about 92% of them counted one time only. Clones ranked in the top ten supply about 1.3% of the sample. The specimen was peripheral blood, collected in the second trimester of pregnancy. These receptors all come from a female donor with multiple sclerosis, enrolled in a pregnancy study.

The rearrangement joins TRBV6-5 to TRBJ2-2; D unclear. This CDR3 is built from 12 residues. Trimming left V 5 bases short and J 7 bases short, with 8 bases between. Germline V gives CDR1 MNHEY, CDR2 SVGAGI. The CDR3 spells CASSQAVGELFF. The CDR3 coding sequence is TGTGCCAGCAGTCAGGCCGTCGGGGAGCTGTTTTTT.

This CDR3 reads CASSRDRGYEQYF. The CDR3 DNA follows: TGTGCCAGCAGTAGGGACAGGGGCTACGAGCAGTACTTC. The rearrangement uses TRBV6-5 and TRBJ2-7, with 10 bases lining up with TRBD1. Per the germline V gene, CDR1 is MNHEY and CDR2 is SVGAGI. The length of the CDR3 is 13 residues. V gave up 5 bases and J gave up 3 bases; unmatched junction bases: 1.

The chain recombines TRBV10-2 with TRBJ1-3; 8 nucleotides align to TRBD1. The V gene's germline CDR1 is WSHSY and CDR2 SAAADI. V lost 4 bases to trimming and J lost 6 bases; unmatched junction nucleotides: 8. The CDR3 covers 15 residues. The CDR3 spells CASSGTGSLENTIYF. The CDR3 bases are TGCGCCAGCAGTGGGACAGGGTCGTTGGAAAACACCATATATTTT.

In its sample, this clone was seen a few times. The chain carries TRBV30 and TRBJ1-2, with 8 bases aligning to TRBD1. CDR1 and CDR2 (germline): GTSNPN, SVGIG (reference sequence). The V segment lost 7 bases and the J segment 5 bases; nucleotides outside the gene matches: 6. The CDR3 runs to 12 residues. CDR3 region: CASSDREYGYTF. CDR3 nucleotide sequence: TGTGCCTCCTCGGACAGGGAGTATGGCTACACCTTC.

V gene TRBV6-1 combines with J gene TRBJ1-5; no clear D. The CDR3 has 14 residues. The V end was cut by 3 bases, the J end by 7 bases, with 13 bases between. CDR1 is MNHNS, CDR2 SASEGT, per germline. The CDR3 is CASSELGPGQPQHF. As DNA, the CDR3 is TGTGCCAGCAGTGAGTTGGGTCCGGGGCAGCCCCAGCATTTT.

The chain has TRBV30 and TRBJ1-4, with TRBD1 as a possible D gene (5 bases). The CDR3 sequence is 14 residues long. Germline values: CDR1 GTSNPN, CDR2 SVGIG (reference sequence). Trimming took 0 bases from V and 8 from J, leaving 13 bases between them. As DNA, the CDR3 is TGTGCCTGGAGTGTACAAAGCGGGGACGAAAAACTGTTTTTT. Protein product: CAWSVQSGDEKLFF. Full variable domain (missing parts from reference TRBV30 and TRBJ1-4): SQTIHQWPATLVQPVGSPLSLECTVEGTSNPNLYWYRQAAGRGLQLLFYSVGIGQISSEVPQNLSASRPQDRQFILSSKKLLLSDSGFYLCAWSVQSGDEKLFFGSGTQLSVL.

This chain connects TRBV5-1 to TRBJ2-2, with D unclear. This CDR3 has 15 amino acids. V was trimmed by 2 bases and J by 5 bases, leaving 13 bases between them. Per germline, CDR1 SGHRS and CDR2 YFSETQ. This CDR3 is CASSFSTPGTGELFF. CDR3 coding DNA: TGCGCCAGCAGCTTTTCGACTCCTGGAACCGGGGAGCTGTTTTTT. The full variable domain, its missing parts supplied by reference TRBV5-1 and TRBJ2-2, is KAGVTQTPRYLIKTRGQQVTLSCSPISGHRSVSWYQQTPGQGLQFLFEYFSETQRNKGNFPGRFSGRQFSNSRSEMNVSTLELGDSALYLCASSFSTPGTGELFFGEGSRLTVL.

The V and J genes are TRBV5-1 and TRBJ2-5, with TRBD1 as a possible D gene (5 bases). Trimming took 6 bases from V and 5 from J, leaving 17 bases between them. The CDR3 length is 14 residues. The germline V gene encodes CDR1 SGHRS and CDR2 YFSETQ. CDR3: CASTPGPSEETQYF. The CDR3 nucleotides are TGCGCCAGCACACCAGGGCCATCGGAGGAGACCCAGTACTTC.

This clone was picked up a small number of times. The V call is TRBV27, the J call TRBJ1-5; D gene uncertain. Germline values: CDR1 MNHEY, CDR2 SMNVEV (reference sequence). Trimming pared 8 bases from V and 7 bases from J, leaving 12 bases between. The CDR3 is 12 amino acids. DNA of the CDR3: TGTGCCAGCGCCCCCAAGGAGCAGCCCCAGCATTTT. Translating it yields CASAPKEQPQHF.

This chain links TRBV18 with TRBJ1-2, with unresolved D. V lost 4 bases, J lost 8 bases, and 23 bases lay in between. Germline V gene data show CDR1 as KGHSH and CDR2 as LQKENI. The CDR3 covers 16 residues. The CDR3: CASSRRENAASGGYTF. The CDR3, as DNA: TGTGCCAGCTCACGAAGGGAGAATGCGGCGTCGGGAGGCTACACCTTC.

The CDR3 region has the DNA TGCGCCAGCAGCTTAAATGGGGGGGCTCTACAAGAGACCCAGTACTTC. Its protein product is CASSLNGGALQETQYF. The chain recombines TRBV5-1 with TRBJ2-5; tentatively, D is TRBD2 (7 bases). Trimming left V 2 bases short and J 2 bases short, with 16 bases between. Per germline, CDR1 SGHRS and CDR2 YFSETQ. The CDR3 loop spans 16 amino acids.